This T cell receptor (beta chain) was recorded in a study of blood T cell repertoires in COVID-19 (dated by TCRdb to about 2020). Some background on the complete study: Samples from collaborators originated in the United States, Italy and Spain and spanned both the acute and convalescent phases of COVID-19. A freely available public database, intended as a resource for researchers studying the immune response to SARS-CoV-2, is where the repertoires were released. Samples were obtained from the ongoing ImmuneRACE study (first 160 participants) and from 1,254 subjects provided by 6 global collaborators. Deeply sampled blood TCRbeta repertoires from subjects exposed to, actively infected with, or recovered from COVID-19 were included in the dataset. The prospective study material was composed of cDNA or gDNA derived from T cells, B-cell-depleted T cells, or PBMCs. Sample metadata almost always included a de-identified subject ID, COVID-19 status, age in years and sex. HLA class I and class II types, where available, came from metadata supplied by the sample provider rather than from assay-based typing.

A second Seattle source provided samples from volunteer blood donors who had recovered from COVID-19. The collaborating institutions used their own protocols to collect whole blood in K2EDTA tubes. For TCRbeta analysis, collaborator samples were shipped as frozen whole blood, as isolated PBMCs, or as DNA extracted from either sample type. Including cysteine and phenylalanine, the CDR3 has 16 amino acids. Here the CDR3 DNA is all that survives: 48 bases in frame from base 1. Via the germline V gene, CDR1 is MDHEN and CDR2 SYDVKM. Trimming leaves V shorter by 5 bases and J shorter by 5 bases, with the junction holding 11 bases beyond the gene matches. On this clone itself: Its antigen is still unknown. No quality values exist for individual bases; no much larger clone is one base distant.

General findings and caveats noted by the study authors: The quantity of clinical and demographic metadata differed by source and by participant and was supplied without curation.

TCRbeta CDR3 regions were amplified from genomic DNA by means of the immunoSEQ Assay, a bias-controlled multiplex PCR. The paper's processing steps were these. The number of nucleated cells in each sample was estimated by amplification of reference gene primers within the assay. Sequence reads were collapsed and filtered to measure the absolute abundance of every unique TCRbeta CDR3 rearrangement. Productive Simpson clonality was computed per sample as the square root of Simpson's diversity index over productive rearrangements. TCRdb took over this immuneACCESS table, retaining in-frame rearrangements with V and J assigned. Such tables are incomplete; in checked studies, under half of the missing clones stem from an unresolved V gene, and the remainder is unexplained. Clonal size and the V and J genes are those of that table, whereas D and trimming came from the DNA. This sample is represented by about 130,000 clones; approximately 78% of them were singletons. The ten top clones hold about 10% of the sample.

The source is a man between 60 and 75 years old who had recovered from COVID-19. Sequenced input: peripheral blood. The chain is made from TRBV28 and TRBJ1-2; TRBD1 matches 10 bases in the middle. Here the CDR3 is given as CASSPRQGALSYGYTF. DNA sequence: TGTGCCAGCAGTCCCCGACAGGGGGCGCTAAGTTATGGCTACACCTTC.